Included here is one T cell receptor (beta chain) sequence, with context. Its target is unknown. The time point here: blood 4 weeks post-SBRT, at nephrectomy. Treatment given: 15 Gy SBRT to primary tumor, nephrectomy 4 weeks later. Nephrectomy followed 15 Gy stereotactic body radiation by 4 weeks. Radiation-treated patients gave blood at baseline, week 2 and week 4. This entry is derived from a study of radiation and T cells in renal cell carcinoma. Broader study findings: In blood, top tumor clones expanded by 2 weeks, shrinking by 4.

This CDR3 region has 12 residues. The germline V and J ends were trimmed by 3 bases and 6 bases, with 8 bases remaining between them. Per the germline V gene, CDR1 is MNHNS and CDR2 is SASEGT. Libraries were prepared by immunoSEQ multiplex PCR; TCRdb keeps only in-frame clonotypes and omits some of them. The sample contains about 170,000 clones, roughly nine tenths of which appear only once. The clonotype was recovered from a woman aged 50 to 60 with renal cell carcinoma. This sequence joins TRBV6-1 and TRBJ1-2; a possible D gene is TRBD1 (5 bases). Sequencing used blood, obtained from a patient whose treatment included radiotherapy and nephrectomy. The CDR3 spells CASSDRADGYTF. CDR3 in DNA: TGTGCCAGCAGTGACAGGGCCGATGGCTACACCTTC.